A selection of T cell receptor beta chains follows, all from one sample in a study of vaccination effects on CD4 cells after COVID-19. Sequencing was performed with immunoSEQ multiplex PCR; in TCRdb, only in-frame clones are kept and a portion is missing. Of 50,000 to 60,000 clones in the sample, about 81% were seen once. No cognate antigen is known for these TCRs. The sample in question was CD4+ T cells from PBMCs cultured without peptide, obtained after COVID-19 vaccination. These receptors were taken from a human donor who received a COVID-19 vaccine. Each CDR3 is given without its conserved first and last residue.

v_call,j_call,cdr3_aa
TRBV6-5,TRBJ2-1,ASTLFTYNEQF
TRBV6-5,TRBJ1-2,ASSYADRYGYT
TRBV13,TRBJ2-3,ASSIPRAGVLGDTQY
TRBV28,TRBJ2-7,ASSFVTAGTYEQY
TRBV6-2/TRBV6-3,TRBJ2-3,ASSYGRGRPDTQY
TRBV28,TRBJ1-5,ASSSPQGGNQPQH
TRBV18,TRBJ2-2,ASSPFRTENTGELF
TRBV7-9,TRBJ1-1,ASSKRTSANTEAF
TRBV7-8,TRBJ1-5,ASSLVAAHGQPQH
TRBV6-4,TRBJ2-2,ASSDRAGELF
TRBV30,TRBJ1-5,AWSQTGTHSNQPQH
TRBV27,TRBJ1-6,ASSLLGRYSPLH
TRBV5-4,TRBJ1-3,ASSLGSGNTIY
TRBV10-3,TRBJ2-7,AIKGQYYEQY
TRBV7-9,TRBJ2-1,ASSLGQGNEQF
TRBV28,TRBJ2-7,ASSSIGQGGSFEQY
TRBV9,TRBJ2-3,ASSVSRGLGTDTQY
TRBV2,TRBJ2-2,ASSGDRVRARDVGTGELF
TRBV6-5,TRBJ1-1,ASSSPAVNTEAF
TRBV30,TRBJ2-1,AWNPGGFSEQF
TRBV5-5,TRBJ2-3,ASSPMAGGVNTQY
TRBV7-6,TRBJ2-2,ASSPGQGNTGELF
TRBV2,TRBJ2-1,ATLRGFTTNEQF
TRBV10-2,TRBJ1-6,ASKSGTGGAYNSPLH
TRBV28,TRBJ1-2,ASSDGGYNYGYT
TRBV5-1,TRBJ1-2,ASSFRGDPEYGYT
TRBV6-6,TRBJ2-2,ASKGGAATNTGELF
TRBV6-5,TRBJ2-3,ASTLGASGRDTQY
TRBV3-1/TRBV3-2,TRBJ2-1,ASSLLGRGPGNEQF